The 5 T cell receptor beta chains presented below share a single source sample, sequenced in a study of cytomegalovirus exposure and HLA in healthy donors. Primers included in the PCR were 60 Vbeta and 13 Jbeta primers. The table came from immunoSEQ multiplex PCR; TCRdb's copy has only in-frame clones and leaves some out. This sample has around 150,000 clones, with around three quarters found just once. The sequencing input was PBMCs. The origin of the receptors is a man aged 40-55 years in good health and CMV-seropositive.

This sequence joins TRBV6-6 and TRBJ2-3; a weak D match, TRBD2 (5 bases). The ends were cut back, 3 bases at V and 4 bases at J, with 11 bases in the middle. The CDR3 has 14 amino acids. CDR1 and CDR2 (germline): MNHNY, SVGAGI (reference sequence). The CDR3 sequence is CASSYVEVPDTQYF. In nucleotides, the CDR3 is TGTGCCAGCAGTTATGTGGAGGTTCCAGATACGCAGTATTTT.

This chain uses TRBV10-3 with TRBJ1-3; D not resolved. The ends were cut back, 7 bases at V and 3 bases at J, with 7 bases in the middle. Germline V gives CDR1 ENHRY, CDR2 SYGVKD. The CDR3 is made up of 12 amino acids. The CDR3 here is CAITSFGNTIYF. The DNA for the CDR3 is TGTGCCATCACAAGCTTTGGAAACACCATATATTTT.

This clone came up once. This chain links TRBV5-1 with TRBJ2-6, with D possibly being TRBD1 (6 bases). CDR1 and CDR2 from the germline V gene are SGHRS and YFSETQ. V lost 4 bases to trimming and J lost 4 bases, with 12 bases between them. The CDR3 is made up of 15 amino acids. CDR3 DNA sequence: TGCGCCAGCAGCCTATCAGGGACAGGGGCCAACGTCCTGACTTTC. Amino acid sequence: CASSLSGTGANVLTF. The full variable domain, its missing parts supplied by reference TRBV5-1 and TRBJ2-6, is KAGVTQTPRYLIKTRGQQVTLSCSPISGHRSVSWYQQTPGQGLQFLFEYFSETQRNKGNFPGRFSGRQFSNSRSEMNVSTLELGDSALYLCASSLSGTGANVLTFGAGSRLTVL.

The rearrangement uses TRBV5-6 and TRBJ2-7; the match to TRBD1 covers 9 bases. Germline V gene data show CDR1 as SGHDT and CDR2 as YYEEEE. CDR3 size: 13 residues. The junction had 3 bases not matched to a gene; V was cut back by 5 bases and J by 3 bases. The CDR3 nucleotides are TGTGCCAGCAGAGGACAGGGGCTCTACGAGCAGTACTTC. It specifies CASRGQGLYEQYF.

The chain links TRBV14 to TRBJ1-4; TRBD1 matches 8 bases. J was trimmed by 8 bases and V by 1 base; bases with no gene match: 6. From germline, CDR1 is SGHDN and CDR2 FVKESK. The CDR3 loop spans 15 amino acids. The CDR3 here is CASSQVLGTGEKLFF. The CDR3 DNA reads as TGTGCCAGCAGCCAAGTGTTGGGGACAGGAGAAAAACTGTTTTTT.